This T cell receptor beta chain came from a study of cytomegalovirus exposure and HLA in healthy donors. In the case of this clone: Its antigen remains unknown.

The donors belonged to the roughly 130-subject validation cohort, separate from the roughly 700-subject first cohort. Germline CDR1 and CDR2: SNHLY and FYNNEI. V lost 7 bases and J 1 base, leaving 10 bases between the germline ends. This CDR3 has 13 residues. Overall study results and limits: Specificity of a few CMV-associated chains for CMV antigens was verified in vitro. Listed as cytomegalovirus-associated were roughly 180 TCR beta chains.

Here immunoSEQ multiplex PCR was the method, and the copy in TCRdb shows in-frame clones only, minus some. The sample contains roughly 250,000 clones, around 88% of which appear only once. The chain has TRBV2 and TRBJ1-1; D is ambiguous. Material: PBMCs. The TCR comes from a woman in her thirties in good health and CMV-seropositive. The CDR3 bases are TGTGCCAGCAACCGCGTCCGGAACACTGAAGCTTTCTTT. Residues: CASNRVRNTEAFF.